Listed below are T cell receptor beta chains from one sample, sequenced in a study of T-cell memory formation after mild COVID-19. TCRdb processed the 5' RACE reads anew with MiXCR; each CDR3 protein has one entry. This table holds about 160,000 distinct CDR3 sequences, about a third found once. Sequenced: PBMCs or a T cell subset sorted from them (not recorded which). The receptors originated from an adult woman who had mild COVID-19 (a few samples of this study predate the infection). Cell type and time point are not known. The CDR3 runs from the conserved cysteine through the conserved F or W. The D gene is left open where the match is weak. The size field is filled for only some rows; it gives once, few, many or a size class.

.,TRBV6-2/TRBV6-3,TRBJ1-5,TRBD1,CASSWTGNSNQPQHF,TGTGCCAGCAGCTGGACAGGGAATAGCAATCAGCCCCAGCATTTT
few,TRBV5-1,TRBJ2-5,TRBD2,CASTTGTSGGETQYF,TGCGCCAGCACCACCGGGACTAGCGGGGGAGAGACCCAGTACTTC
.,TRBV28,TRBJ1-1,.,CASSQPGAVNMNTEAFF,TGTGCCAGCAGCCAACCCGGGGCAGTCAACATGAACACTGAAGCTTTCTTT
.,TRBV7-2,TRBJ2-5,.,CASSVRVLGETQYF,TGTGCCAGCAGCGTCCGGGTCCTAGGGGAGACCCAGTACTTC
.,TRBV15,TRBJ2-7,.,CATSRDRLLTYEQYF,TGTGCCACCAGCAGAGATCGACTTCTAACCTACGAGCAGTACTTC
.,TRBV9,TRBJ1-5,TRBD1,CASSVGQGRDQPQHF,TGTGCCAGCAGCGTAGGACAGGGGAGGGATCAGCCCCAGCATTTT
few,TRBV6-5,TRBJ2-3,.,CASGEPVTDTQYF,TGTGCCAGCGGAGAACCAGTCACAGATACGCAGTATTTT
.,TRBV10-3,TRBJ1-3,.,CASSRQVPGNTIYF,TGTGCCAGCAGCCGGCAGGTGCCTGGAAACACCATATATTTT
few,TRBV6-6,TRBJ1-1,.,CASTYSLSRDTEAFF,TGTGCCAGCACCTATTCATTATCCCGGGACACTGAAGCTTTCTTT
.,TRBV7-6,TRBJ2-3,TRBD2,CASSLPSSGRADTQYF,TGTGCCAGCAGCTTACCATCTAGCGGGAGGGCAGATACGCAGTATTTT
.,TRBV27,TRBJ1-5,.,CASSYRVNQPQHF,TGTGCCAGCAGTTACAGGGTCAATCAGCCCCAGCATTTT
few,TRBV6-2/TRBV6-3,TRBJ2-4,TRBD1,CASSSTGGKNIQYF,TGTGCCAGCAGTTCAACAGGGGGCAAAAACATTCAGTACTTC
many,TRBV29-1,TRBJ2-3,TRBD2,CSVNRRLASDTQYF,TGCAGCGTCAATCGGAGACTAGCATCCGATACGCAGTATTTT
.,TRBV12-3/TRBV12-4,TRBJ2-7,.,CASSFGRRTSYEQYF,TGTGCCAGCAGTTTTGGTAGGCGGACTTCCTACGAGCAGTACTTC
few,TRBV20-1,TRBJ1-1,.,CSARELQGSEAFF,TGCAGTGCTAGAGAGTTACAGGGCTCTGAAGCTTTCTTT
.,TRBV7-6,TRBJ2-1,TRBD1,CASSLGTGLEQFF,TGTGCCAGCAGCCTCGGGACAGGGCTGGAGCAGTTCTTC
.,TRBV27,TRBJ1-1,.,CASSSPHMGVTEAFF,TGTGCCAGCAGTTCGCCTCATATGGGGGTCACTGAAGCTTTCTTT